The next 30 T cell receptor beta chains were all read from a single sample in a study of blood T cell repertoires in COVID-19. Libraries were prepared by immunoSEQ multiplex PCR; TCRdb keeps only in-frame clonotypes and omits some of them. The sample carries roughly 68,000 clones, around 89% recorded once. Input material: PBMCs or T cells enriched from blood (not recorded which). The receptor source for this set is a woman aged 40 to 50 who had recovered from COVID-19.

V usage is TRBV7-7 and J usage is TRBJ2-5; TRBD2 matches at 14 bases. Trimming at V came to 4 bases and at J to 5 bases, leaving 3 bases not matched to a gene. Germline assignment: CDR1 SSHAT and CDR2 FNYEAQ (reference sequence). The CDR3 totals 15 residues. The CDR3 sequence: CASSSGLAGGETQYF. CDR3 sequence (DNA): TGTGCCAGCAGCTCCGGACTAGCGGGGGGCGAGACCCAGTACTTC.

The chain has TRBV10-2 and TRBJ1-3, with D possibly matching TRBD1 (5 bases). Germline V CDR1 and CDR2: WSHSY, SAAADI. The V gene lost 2 bases and the J gene lost 0 bases, with 14 bases spanning the gap. CDR3 length: 17 residues. CDR3 region: CASSERGRAISGNTIYF. In nucleotides, the CDR3 is TGCGCCAGCAGTGAGAGGGGTAGGGCCATCTCTGGAAACACCATATATTTT.

This clone was seen a single time. The chain has TRBV19 and TRBJ2-6; D may be TRBD1 (6 bases). The CDR3 runs to 17 residues. Germline V CDR1 and CDR2: LNHDA, SQIVND (reference sequence). Deletions cut 3 bases from V and 1 base from J, with 13 bases between. The CDR3 is CASSMNDRLSGANVLTF. The CDR3 DNA is TGTGCCAGTAGTATGAACGACAGGCTATCTGGGGCCAACGTCCTGACTTTC.

The CDR3 coding sequence is TGTGCCAGCAGCCAGGGGCAGGGAGGAGCTTTCTTT. Protein sequence: CASSQGQGGAFF. The gene calls are TRBV3-1 (or the pseudogene TRBV3-2) and TRBJ1-1; a possible D gene is TRBD1 (5 bases). V was shortened by 3 bases and J by 10 bases, with 12 bases between the two germline ends. Germline loops: CDR1 LGHDT, CDR2 YNNKEL (reference sequence). This CDR3 spans 12 amino acids.

V usage is TRBV19 and J usage is TRBJ2-3; 9 nucleotides line up with TRBD2. J lost 2 bases, V lost 2 bases, and 5 bases had no gene match. This CDR3 region has 16 residues. CDR1 and CDR2 (germline): LNHDA, SQIVND (reference sequence). The CDR3 is CASSISRGGNTDTQYF. CDR3 sequence (DNA): TGTGCCAGTAGTATATCGCGGGGGGGAAACACAGATACGCAGTATTTT.

The chain couples TRBV3-1 (or the pseudogene TRBV3-2) to TRBJ2-7, with D possibly being TRBD1 (6 bases). The V gene lost 3 bases and the J gene lost 0 bases, with 9 bases spanning the gap. Germline loops: CDR1 LGHDT, CDR2 YNNKEL (reference sequence). The CDR3 runs 14 residues. For the CDR3, the DNA is TGTGCCAGCAGCCAGAGGACAGCCTCCTACGAGCAGTACTTC. Amino acids: CASSQRTASYEQYF.

This clone was seen just once. The chain recombines TRBV5-1 with TRBJ2-2, with 7 bases fitting TRBD1. J gave up 1 base and V 4 bases, and 4 bases lay outside the gene matches. The germline gives CDR1 SGHRS, CDR2 YFSETQ. The CDR3 covers 15 residues. The chain's CDR3 is CASSPRTGNTGELFF. In DNA form, the CDR3 reads TGCGCCAGCAGCCCACGGACAGGGAACACCGGGGAGCTGTTTTTT.

The V and J genes are TRBV5-1 and TRBJ1-1, with 7 positions matching TRBD1. V lost 3 bases to trimming and J lost 3 bases; unmatched junction nucleotides: 5. The CDR3 runs 14 residues. Germline V lookup: CDR1 SGHRS, CDR2 YFSETQ. The CDR3 loop reads CASSWDSVDTEAFF. The DNA of the CDR3 is TGCGCCAGCAGCTGGGACAGCGTAGACACTGAAGCTTTCTTT. The full variable domain, rest sourced from reference TRBV5-1 and TRBJ1-1, is KAGVTQTPRYLIKTRGQQVTLSCSPISGHRSVSWYQQTPGQGLQFLFEYFSETQRNKGNFPGRFSGRQFSNSRSEMNVSTLELGDSALYLCASSWDSVDTEAFFGQGTRLTVV.

This rearrangement joins TRBV28 to TRBJ2-1, with 11 bases fitting TRBD2. Germline assignment: CDR1 MDHEN and CDR2 SYDVKM. CDR3 size: 15 residues. The trim removed 5 bases at V and 4 bases at J, leaving 4 bases unmatched. CDR3 in amino acids: CASSPLAGGYNEQFF. CDR3 in DNA: TGTGCCAGCAGTCCCCTAGCGGGGGGTTACAATGAGCAGTTCTTC.

The chain links TRBV9 to TRBJ2-4; 8 bases are shared with TRBD2. Germline CDR1 SGDLS, CDR2 YYNGEE. V was clipped by 0 bases and J by 8 bases; unmatched bases: 1. The CDR3 is 13 residues long. CDR3 residues: CASSVAGGDIQYF. As DNA, the CDR3 is TGTGCCAGCAGCGTAGCGGGAGGGGACATTCAGTACTTC. Filled out from reference TRBV9 and TRBJ2-4, the complete variable domain reads DSGVTQTPKHLITATGQRVTLRCSPRSGDLSVYWYQQSLDQGLQFLIQYYNGEERAKGNILERFSAQQFPDLHSELNLSSLELGDSALYFCASSVAGGDIQYFGAGTRLSVL.

V is TRBV5-6 and J is TRBJ1-1; D possibly corresponds to TRBD1 (6 bases). V was trimmed by 4 bases and J by 2 bases, leaving 15 bases between them. CDR1 and CDR2 from the germline V gene are SGHDT and YYEEEE. This CDR3 has 15 residues. The CDR3 DNA follows: TGTGCCAGCAGCCCTCCGGGGGGGCGAAACACTGAAGCTTTCTTT. It codes for CASSPPGGRNTEAFF.

This chain joins TRBV5-5 and TRBJ2-5, with TRBD2 matching 14 bases. Germline-derived CDR1 and CDR2 are SGHKS and YYEKEE (reference sequence). The J segment lost 4 bases and the V segment lost 4 bases, leaving 3 bases of the junction unmatched. This CDR3 spans 15 amino acids. The CDR3 DNA follows: TGTGCCAGCAGCGGGACTAGCGGGGGATCAGAGACCCAGTACTTC. Its protein is CASSGTSGGSETQYF.

The rearrangement uses TRBV10-3 and TRBJ1-1; D is possibly TRBD1 (6 bases). The CDR3 length is 17 residues. V lost 3 bases and J 2 bases, leaving 19 bases between the germline ends. Germline V lookup: CDR1 ENHRY, CDR2 SYGVKD. The CDR3 DNA reads TGTGCCATCAGTGATCCCCAACAATTACAGGGAAACACTGAAGCTTTCTTT. This translates into CAISDPQQLQGNTEAFF.

The chain is built from TRBV19 and TRBJ2-5; no firm D call. Trimming removed 7 bases at V and 2 bases at J, with 14 bases between. This CDR3 contains 14 residues. In germline, CDR1 is LNHDA, CDR2 SQIVND (reference sequence). CDR3 sequence: CASTRRSLQETQYF. As DNA, the CDR3 is TGTGCCAGTACTAGGCGGAGTCTTCAAGAGACCCAGTACTTC.

V and J are TRBV3-1 (or the pseudogene TRBV3-2) and TRBJ1-5; TRBD1 aligns across 8 bases. V lost 4 bases, J lost 7 bases, and 9 bases stayed unmatched. Germline V CDR1 and CDR2: LGHDT, YNNKEL (reference sequence). The CDR3 has 15 amino acids. CDR3 amino acids: CASSLGQGAGQPQHF. The CDR3 region has the DNA TGTGCCAGCAGCCTTGGGCAGGGGGCGGGACAGCCCCAGCATTTT.

The chain links TRBV29-1 to TRBJ2-7; D call uncertain. Looked up from germline, CDR1 is SQVTM and CDR2 is ANQGSEA. The CDR3 is 10 amino acids. V lost 0 bases, J lost 9 bases, and 6 bases lay in between. CDR3 region: CSVEDKLQYF. The CDR3 nucleotides are TGCAGCGTTGAAGATAAATTGCAGTACTTC.

As DNA, the CDR3 is TGCGCCAGCAGCCCCGGGACAGCACCTAATCAGCCCCAGCATTTT. Its protein is CASSPGTAPNQPQHF. The rearrangement joins TRBV5-1 to TRBJ1-5; 7 bases agree with TRBD1. The trim removed 4 bases at V and 4 bases at J, leaving 8 bases unmatched. Per the germline V gene, CDR1 is SGHRS and CDR2 is YFSETQ. The CDR3 runs 15 residues.

J is TRBJ2-3 and V is TRBV7-3; 7 positions agree with TRBD2. This CDR3 contains 16 residues. The trim removed 5 bases at V and 1 base at J, leaving 9 bases unmatched. Germline lookup yields CDR1 SGHTA and CDR2 FQGTGA. The CDR3 here is CASSPSGAGGTDTQYF. Here the CDR3 DNA reads TGTGCCAGCAGCCCGAGCGGGGCGGGAGGCACAGATACGCAGTATTTT.

The CDR3 is CASQTGGLYFGYTF. CDR3 coding DNA: TGTGCCAGCCAAACAGGGGGCTTATACTTTGGCTACACCTTC. The chain has TRBV2 and TRBJ1-2; 9 nucleotides match TRBD1. The CDR3 length is 14 residues. Unmatched junction bases numbered 11, after V lost 8 bases and J lost 7 bases. Germline lookup yields CDR1 SNHLY and CDR2 FYNNEI.

V usage is TRBV9 and J usage is TRBJ1-2; D is possibly TRBD1 (5 bases). The CDR3 has 15 amino acids. V shed 4 bases and J shed 8 bases, with 21 bases lying between them. The germline gives CDR1 SGDLS, CDR2 YYNGEE. The CDR3: CASSNRDLHSGGYTF. CDR3 in DNA: TGTGCCAGCAGCAACCGGGACCTTCACAGCGGGGGCTACACCTTC.

The chain couples TRBV7-9 to TRBJ1-2; the D is unclear. This CDR3 spans 14 amino acids. V was shortened by 5 bases and J by 4 bases, with 14 bases between the two germline ends. Germline values: CDR1 SEHNR, CDR2 FQNEAQ (reference sequence). The CDR3 DNA reads as TGTGCCAGCAGCCAAGCGGGAGGAGCCTATGGCTACACCTTC. This sequence encodes CASSQAGGAYGYTF.

The J gene is TRBJ2-4, the V gene TRBV25-1, with D perhaps TRBD2 (5 bases). Trimming removed 2 bases from V and 1 base from J, with 9 bases in between. The CDR3 is 15 amino acids. Per germline, CDR1 MGHDK and CDR2 SYGVNS. The CDR3: CASSEKGLAKNIQYF. For the CDR3, the DNA is TGTGCCAGCAGTGAAAAAGGACTGGCCAAAAACATTCAGTACTTC.

The chain joins TRBV3-1 (or the pseudogene TRBV3-2) to TRBJ1-6; 8 bases are a match to TRBD1. V lost 4 bases and J lost 5; bases outside the gene matches: 16. The CDR3 runs to 19 residues. The germline V gene has CDR1 LGHDT and CDR2 YNNKEL (reference sequence). In nucleotides, the CDR3 is TGTGCCAGCAGCCTAAGTTGGGACAGGACCCAATCTAATAATTCACCCCTCCACTTT. It specifies CASSLSWDRTQSNNSPLHF.

This chain joins TRBV15 and TRBJ2-3, with 12 bases lining up with TRBD2. The CDR3 spans 17 residues. Germline CDR1 LNHNV, CDR2 YYDKDF (reference sequence). After removal of 3 bases from V and 1 base from J, the junction contained 5 bases not matched to a gene. The CDR3 DNA sequence: TGTGCCACCAGCAGTCCTCTAGCGGGGGGGCGCACAGATACGCAGTATTTT. Protein: CATSSPLAGGRTDTQYF.

The chain uses TRBV6-2 or TRBV6-3 and TRBJ1-5; D perhaps matches TRBD1 (6 bases). With 4 bases removed from V and 2 bases from J, the gap between germline ends came to 12 bases. Germline V gene data show CDR1 as MNHEY and CDR2 as SVGEGT. This CDR3 has 15 amino acids. The CDR3 nucleotides are TGTGCCAGCAGTTCCGCACAGGGCGGCAATCAGCCCCAGCATTTT. Translation: CASSSAQGGNQPQHF.

This chain uses TRBV7-2 with TRBJ2-3, with D maybe TRBD1 (5 bases). Trimming removed 2 bases at V and 3 bases at J, with 9 bases between. This CDR3 has 14 amino acids. Germline V gene data show CDR1 as SGHTA and CDR2 as FQGNSA. The DNA for the CDR3 is TGTGCCAGCAGCTTAAGGGCAGGGACAGATACGCAGTATTTT. Encoded protein: CASSLRAGTDTQYF.

The chain carries TRBV11-2 and TRBJ1-6, with D perhaps matching TRBD1 (6 bases). Trimming removed 6 bases at V and 9 bases at J, with 18 bases between. Germline assignment: CDR1 SGHAT and CDR2 FQNNGV. CDR3 length equals 15 residues. Written as DNA, the CDR3 is TGTGCCAGCAGTCCCGACAGGTTGGGCTCTTCACCCCTCCACTTT. Translated, it gives CASSPDRLGSSPLHF.

This chain joins TRBV12-3 or TRBV12-4 and TRBJ1-1; D unresolved. The ends were cut back, 4 bases at V and 4 bases at J, with 7 bases in the middle. The CDR3 has 12 amino acids. CDR3 sequence: CASSSLSTEAFF. CDR3 DNA sequence: TGTGCCAGCAGTTCCCTTTCCACTGAAGCTTTCTTT.

This clone has a single count. The V and J genes are TRBV29-1 and TRBJ1-1, with D possibly TRBD1 on 5 matching bases. CDR3 length: 13 residues. Germline CDR1 SQVTM, CDR2 ANQGSEA. The V gene lost 3 bases and the J gene lost 6 bases, with 14 bases spanning the gap. The CDR3 region is CSVDDSRRSEAFF. CDR3 DNA: TGCAGCGTTGACGACAGCCGGCGGTCTGAAGCTTTCTTT.

The CDR3, as DNA: TGTGCCAGCAGTTATGGGGCGATGGGGACCGGGGAGCTGTTTTTT. Its protein is CASSYGAMGTGELFF. The chain employs TRBV27 and TRBJ2-2; a possible D gene is TRBD1 (5 bases). Trimming cost V 4 bases and J 5 bases, with 14 bases left between them. This CDR3 comprises 15 residues. Germline V lookup: CDR1 MNHEY, CDR2 SMNVEV (reference sequence).